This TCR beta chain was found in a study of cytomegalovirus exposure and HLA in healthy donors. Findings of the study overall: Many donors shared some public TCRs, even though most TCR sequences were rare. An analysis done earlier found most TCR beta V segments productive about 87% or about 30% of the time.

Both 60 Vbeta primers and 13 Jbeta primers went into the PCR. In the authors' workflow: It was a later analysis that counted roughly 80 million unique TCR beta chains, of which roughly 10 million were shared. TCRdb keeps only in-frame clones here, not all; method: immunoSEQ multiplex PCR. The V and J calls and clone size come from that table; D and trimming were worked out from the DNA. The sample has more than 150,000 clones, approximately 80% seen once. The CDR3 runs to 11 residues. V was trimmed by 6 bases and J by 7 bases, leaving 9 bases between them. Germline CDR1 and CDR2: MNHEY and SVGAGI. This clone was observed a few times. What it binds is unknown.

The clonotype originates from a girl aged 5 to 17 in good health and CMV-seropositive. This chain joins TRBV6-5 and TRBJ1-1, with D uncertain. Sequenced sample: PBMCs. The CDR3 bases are TGTGCCAGCAGCCATGACAATGAAGCTTTCTTT. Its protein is CASSHDNEAFF.